This T cell receptor beta chain is drawn from a study of beta chain features in type 1 diabetes. CDR3 size: 14 residues. Germline loops: CDR1 SGHNT, CDR2 YYREEE (reference sequence). The V and J ends lost 1 base and 15 bases, in that order; junction bases with no gene match: 9. Sequencing targeted expressed TCRB transcripts, as all isolated RNA had been reverse transcribed. Clones were read by immunoSEQ multiplex PCR, and TCRdb kept only the in-frame ones, dropping some. The sample holds 250,000 to 350,000 clones, 11% seen once. The sample holds a few counts of this clone. Specimen: naive CD4+ T cells from blood. The receptor was derived from a woman aged 25 to 45 in good health. V and J are TRBV5-4 and TRBJ2-1, with 11 bases lining up with TRBD2. CDR3 sequence: CASSLLGSGRDWFF. The CDR3 coding sequence is TGTGCCAGCAGCTTGTTGGGTAGCGGGAGGGATTGGTTCTTC.